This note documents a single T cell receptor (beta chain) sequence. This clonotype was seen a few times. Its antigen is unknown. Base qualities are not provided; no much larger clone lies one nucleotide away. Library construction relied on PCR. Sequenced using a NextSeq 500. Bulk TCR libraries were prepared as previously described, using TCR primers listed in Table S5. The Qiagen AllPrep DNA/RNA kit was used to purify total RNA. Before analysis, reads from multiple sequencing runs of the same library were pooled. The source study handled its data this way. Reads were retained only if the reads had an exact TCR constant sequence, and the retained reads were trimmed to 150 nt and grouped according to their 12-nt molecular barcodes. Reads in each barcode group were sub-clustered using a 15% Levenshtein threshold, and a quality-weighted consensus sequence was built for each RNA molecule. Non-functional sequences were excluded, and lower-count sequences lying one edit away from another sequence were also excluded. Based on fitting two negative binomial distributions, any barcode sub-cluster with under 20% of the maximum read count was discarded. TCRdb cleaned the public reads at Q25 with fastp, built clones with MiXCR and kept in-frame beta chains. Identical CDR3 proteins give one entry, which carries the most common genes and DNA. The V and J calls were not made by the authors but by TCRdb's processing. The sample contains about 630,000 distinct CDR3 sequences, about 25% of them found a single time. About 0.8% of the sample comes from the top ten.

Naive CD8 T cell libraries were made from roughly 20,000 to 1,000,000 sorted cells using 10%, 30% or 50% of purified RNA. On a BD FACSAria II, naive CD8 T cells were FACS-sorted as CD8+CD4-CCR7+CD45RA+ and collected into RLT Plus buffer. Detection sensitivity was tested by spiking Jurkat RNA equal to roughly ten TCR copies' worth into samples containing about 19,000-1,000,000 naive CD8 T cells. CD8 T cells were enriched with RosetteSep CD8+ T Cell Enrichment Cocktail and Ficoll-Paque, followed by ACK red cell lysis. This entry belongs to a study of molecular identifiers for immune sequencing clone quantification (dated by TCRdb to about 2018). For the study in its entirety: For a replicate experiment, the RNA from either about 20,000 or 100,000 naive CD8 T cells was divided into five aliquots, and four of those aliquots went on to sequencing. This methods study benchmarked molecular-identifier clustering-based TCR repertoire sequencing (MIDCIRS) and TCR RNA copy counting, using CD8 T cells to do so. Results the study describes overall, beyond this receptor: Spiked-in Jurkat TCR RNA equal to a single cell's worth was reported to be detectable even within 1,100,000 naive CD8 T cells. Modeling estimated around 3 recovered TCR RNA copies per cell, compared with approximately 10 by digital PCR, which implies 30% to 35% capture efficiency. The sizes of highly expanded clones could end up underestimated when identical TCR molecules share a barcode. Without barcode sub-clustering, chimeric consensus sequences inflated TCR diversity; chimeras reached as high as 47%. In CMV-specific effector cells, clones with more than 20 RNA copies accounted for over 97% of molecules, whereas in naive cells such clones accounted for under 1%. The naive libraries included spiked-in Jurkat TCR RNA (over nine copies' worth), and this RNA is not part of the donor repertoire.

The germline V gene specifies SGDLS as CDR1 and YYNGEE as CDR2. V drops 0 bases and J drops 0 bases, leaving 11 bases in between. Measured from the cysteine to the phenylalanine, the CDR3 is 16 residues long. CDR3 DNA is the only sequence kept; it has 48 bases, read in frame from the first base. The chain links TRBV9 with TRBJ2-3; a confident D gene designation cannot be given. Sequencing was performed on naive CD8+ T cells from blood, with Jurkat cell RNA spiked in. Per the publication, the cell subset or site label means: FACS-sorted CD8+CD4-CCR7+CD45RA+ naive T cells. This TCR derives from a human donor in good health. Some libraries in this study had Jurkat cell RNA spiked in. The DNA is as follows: TGTGCCAGCAGCGTAGACACGTGGGGAAGCACAGATACGCAGTATTTT. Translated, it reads CASSVDTWGSTDTQYF.